Presented here are 9 T cell receptor beta chains from one specimen sequenced in a study of shared clonotypes between healthy human individuals. Data came from immunoSEQ multiplex PCR; TCRdb stores just in-frame clones and leaves some out. The table has about 1.5 million clones, approximately 98% seen once; the top ten hold 0.4% to 0.45%. What was sequenced was naive CD4+ T cells sorted from blood. Subset described: CD45RA+ positively selected. These receptors all come from a man aged 30 to 45 in good health.

This chain uses TRBV5-1 with TRBJ2-7; D tentatively fits TRBD1 or TRBD2 (6 bases each). Germline CDR1 is SGHRS and CDR2 is YFSETQ. This CDR3 spans 14 amino acids. V gave up 0 bases and J gave up 5 bases, with 12 bases separating them. CDR3 coding DNA: TGCGCCAGCAGCTTGGCACGGGGGCAGGACGAGCAGTACTTC. As protein: CASSLARGQDEQYF.

The chain is built from TRBV19 and TRBJ1-2; 7 bases line up with TRBD1. CDR1 and CDR2 (germline): LNHDA, SQIVND (reference sequence). The CDR3 contains 14 residues. With V trimmed by 6 bases and J by 4 bases, 8 bases remained unmatched. CDR3 residues: CASSILDRRYGYTF. In DNA, the CDR3 is TGTGCCAGTAGCATTCTGGACAGGCGCTATGGCTACACCTTC.

The chain has TRBV7-3 and TRBJ1-3; tentative D call: TRBD1 (5 bases). V was cut by 5 bases and J by 3 bases, with 8 bases left in between. This CDR3 contains 13 residues. CDR1 is SGHTA and CDR2 is FQGTGA in the germline V gene. In nucleotides, the CDR3 is TGTGCCAGCAGCCGGGGACTTGGAAACACCATATATTTT. Residues: CASSRGLGNTIYF.

The chain links TRBV18 to TRBJ1-4, with 7 bases aligning to TRBD1. There are 18 residues in the CDR3. Germline-derived CDR1 and CDR2 are KGHSH and LQKENI. With V trimmed by 3 bases and J by 1 base, 11 bases remained unmatched. CDR3: CASSPFIQGMGTNEKLFF. The CDR3 region has the DNA TGTGCCAGCTCACCCTTTATACAGGGGATGGGAACTAATGAAAAACTGTTTTTT.

In its sample, this clone was seen once. J is TRBJ2-1 and V is TRBV19; 8 nucleotides align to TRBD1. Germline V lookup: CDR1 LNHDA, CDR2 SQIVND (reference sequence). The CDR3 spans 17 residues. With V trimmed by 4 bases and J by 2 bases, 10 bases remained unmatched. The CDR3 loop reads CASSTLKGQGPYNEQFF. As DNA, the CDR3 is TGTGCCAGTAGTACCCTTAAAGGACAGGGCCCCTACAATGAGCAGTTCTTC.

In DNA, the CDR3 is TGCGCCAGCAGCTTGGGAGACGACAGGGGGGCAACAGATACGCAGTATTTT. Amino acid sequence: CASSLGDDRGATDTQYF. This chain uses TRBV5-1 with TRBJ2-3, with 9 nucleotides matching TRBD1. Germline CDR1 reads SGHRS; CDR2 reads YFSETQ. This CDR3 region has 17 residues. The V gene end was trimmed by 0 bases and the J gene end by 3 bases; junction bases not matched to a gene: 8.

V gene TRBV2 combines with J gene TRBJ2-5; the D gene could be TRBD1 or TRBD2 (5 bases each). CDR3 length: 16 amino acids. V lost 8 bases and J 1 base, leaving 20 bases between the germline ends. In germline, CDR1 is SNHLY, CDR2 FYNNEI. CDR3 in amino acids: CASGTGAKQIQETQYF. The CDR3 nucleotides read TGTGCCAGCGGAACCGGGGCCAAGCAGATCCAAGAGACCCAGTACTTC.

This chain joins TRBV29-1 and TRBJ2-1, with D maybe TRBD2 (5 bases). The CDR3 totals 15 residues. Germline-derived CDR1 and CDR2 are SQVTM and ANQGSEA. With 7 bases removed from V and 0 bases from J, the gap between germline ends came to 16 bases. CDR3 DNA: TGCAGCGCCCACTGGACGGGGAGCTCCTACAATGAGCAGTTCTTC. Its protein product is CSAHWTGSSYNEQFF.

The J gene is TRBJ2-3, the V gene TRBV25-1, with TRBD1 matching 7 bases. The CDR3 consists of 14 residues. V was pared by 9 bases and J by 0 bases, with 6 bases of the junction left unmatched. Germline V gives CDR1 MGHDK, CDR2 SYGVNS. The CDR3 DNA reads as TGTGCCAGTTTACAGGGGAGCAGCACAGATACGCAGTATTTT. This sequence encodes CASLQGSSTDTQYF.